This T cell receptor beta chain stems from a study of OX40 agonist ivuxolimab in advanced cancers. Findings and caveats of the study: In CD8+ T cells, expanded clones were on average more numerous than in CD4+.

The table came from immunoSEQ multiplex PCR; TCRdb's copy has only in-frame clones and leaves some out. This table has more than 55,000 clones, about 89% appearing once. A word on this clone: No antigen is known for it.

The junction had 4 bases not matched to a gene; V was cut back by 5 bases and J by 5 bases. The CDR3 consists of 15 residues. The germline V gene encodes CDR1 SGHTA and CDR2 FQGTGA. This sample comprised CD4+ or CD8+ T cells sorted from blood, obtained in a trial of the OX40 agonist ivuxolimab. V usage is TRBV7-3 and J usage is TRBJ2-1; 12 bases are a match to TRBD2. The sequence was collected from an adult with an advanced solid tumor such as melanoma, head and neck, liver or kidney cancer. DNA for the CDR3: TGTGCCAGCAGCCCGGGACTAGCGGGTCACAATGAGCAGTTCTTC. It encodes CASSPGLAGHNEQFF.